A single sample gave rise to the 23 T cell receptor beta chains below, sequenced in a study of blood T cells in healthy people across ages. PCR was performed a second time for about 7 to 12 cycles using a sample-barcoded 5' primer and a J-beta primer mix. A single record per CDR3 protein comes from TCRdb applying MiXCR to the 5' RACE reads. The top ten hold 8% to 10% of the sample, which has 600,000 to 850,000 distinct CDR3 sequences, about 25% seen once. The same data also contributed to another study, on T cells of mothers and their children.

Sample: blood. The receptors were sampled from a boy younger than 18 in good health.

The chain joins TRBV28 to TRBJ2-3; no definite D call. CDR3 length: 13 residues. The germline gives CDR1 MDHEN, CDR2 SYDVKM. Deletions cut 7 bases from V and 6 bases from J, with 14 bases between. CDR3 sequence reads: CASTTPSRDTQYF. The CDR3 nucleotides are TGTGCCAGCACCACTCCTTCCAGGGATACGCAGTATTTT.

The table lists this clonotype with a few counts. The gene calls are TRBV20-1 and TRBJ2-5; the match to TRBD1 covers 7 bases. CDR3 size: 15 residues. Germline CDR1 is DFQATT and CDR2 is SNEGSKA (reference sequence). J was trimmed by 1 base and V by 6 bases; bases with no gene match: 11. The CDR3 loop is CSAMTGFNLQETQYF. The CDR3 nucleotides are TGCAGTGCAATGACAGGGTTTAATCTCCAAGAGACCCAGTACTTC.

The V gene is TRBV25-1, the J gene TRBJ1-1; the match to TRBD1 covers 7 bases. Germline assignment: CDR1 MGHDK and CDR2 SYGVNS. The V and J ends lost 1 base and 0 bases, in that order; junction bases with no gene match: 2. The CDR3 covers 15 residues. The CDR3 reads CASSEWDSMNTEAFF. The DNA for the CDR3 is TGTGCCAGCAGTGAATGGGACAGTATGAACACTGAAGCTTTCTTT.

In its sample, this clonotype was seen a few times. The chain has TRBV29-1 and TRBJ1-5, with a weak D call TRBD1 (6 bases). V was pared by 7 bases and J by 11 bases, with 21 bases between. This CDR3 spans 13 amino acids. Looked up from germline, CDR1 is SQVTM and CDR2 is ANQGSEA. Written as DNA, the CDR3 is TGCAGCGCTCTCATACAGGGTTTCCTGTCCCAGCATTTT. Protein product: CSALIQGFLSQHF.

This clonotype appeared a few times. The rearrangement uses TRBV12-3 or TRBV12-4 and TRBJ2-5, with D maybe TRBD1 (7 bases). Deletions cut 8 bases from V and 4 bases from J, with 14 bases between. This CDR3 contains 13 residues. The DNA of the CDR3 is TGTGCCAGCTACAGGGGAGGTGGAGAGACCCAGTACTTC. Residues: CASYRGGGETQYF.

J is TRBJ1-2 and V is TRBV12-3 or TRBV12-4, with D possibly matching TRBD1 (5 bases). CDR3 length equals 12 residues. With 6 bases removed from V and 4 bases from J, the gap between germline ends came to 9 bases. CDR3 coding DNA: TGTGCCAGCAGGTCAGGGTTCTATGGCTACACCTTC. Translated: CASRSGFYGYTF.

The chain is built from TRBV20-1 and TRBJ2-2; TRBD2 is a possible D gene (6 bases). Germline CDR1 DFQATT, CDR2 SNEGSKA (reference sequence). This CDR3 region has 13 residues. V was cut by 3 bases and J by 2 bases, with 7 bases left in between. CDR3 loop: CSASGGNTGELFF. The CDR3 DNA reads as TGCAGTGCTAGCGGGGGTAACACCGGGGAGCTGTTTTTT.

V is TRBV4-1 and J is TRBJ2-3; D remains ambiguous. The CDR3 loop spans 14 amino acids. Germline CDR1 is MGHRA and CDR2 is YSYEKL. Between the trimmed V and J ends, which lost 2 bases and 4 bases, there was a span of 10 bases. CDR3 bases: TGCGCCAGCAGCCAATCAGATGAGGCAGATACGCAGTATTTT. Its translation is CASSQSDEADTQYF.

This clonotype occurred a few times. DNA of the CDR3: TGTGCCAGCAGCTTAGTATCACAGGGGGCTAACTATGGCTACACCTTC. As protein: CASSLVSQGANYGYTF. V is TRBV7-2 and J is TRBJ1-2; 8 bases match TRBD1. Germline CDR1 reads SGHTA; CDR2 reads FQGNSA. This CDR3 has 16 residues. V lost 1 base to trimming and J lost 0 bases; unmatched junction nucleotides: 4.

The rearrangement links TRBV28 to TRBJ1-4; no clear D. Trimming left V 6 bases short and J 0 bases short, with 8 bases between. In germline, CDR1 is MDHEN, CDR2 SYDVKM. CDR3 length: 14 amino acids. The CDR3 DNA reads TGTGCCAGCAGCCCTCCCGCAACTAATGAAAAACTGTTTTTT. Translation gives CASSPPATNEKLFF.

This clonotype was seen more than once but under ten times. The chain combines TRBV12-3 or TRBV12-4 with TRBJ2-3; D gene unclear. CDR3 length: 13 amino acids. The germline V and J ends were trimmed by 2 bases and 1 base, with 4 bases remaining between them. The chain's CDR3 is CASSLTRTDTQYF. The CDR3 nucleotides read TGTGCCAGCAGTTTAACACGCACAGATACGCAGTATTTT.

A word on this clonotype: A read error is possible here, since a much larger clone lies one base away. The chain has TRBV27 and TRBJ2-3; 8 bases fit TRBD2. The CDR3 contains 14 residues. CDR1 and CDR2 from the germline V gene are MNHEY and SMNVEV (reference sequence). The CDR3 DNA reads TGTGCCACCAACGGGGGGGGCATCACAGATACGCGGTATTTT. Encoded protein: CATNGGGITDTRYF.

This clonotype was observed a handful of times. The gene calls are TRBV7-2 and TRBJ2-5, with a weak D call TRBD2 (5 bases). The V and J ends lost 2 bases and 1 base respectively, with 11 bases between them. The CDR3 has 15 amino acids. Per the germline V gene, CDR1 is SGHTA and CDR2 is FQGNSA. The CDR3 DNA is TGTGCCAGCAGCTTATCGGTCAGCGGCCAAGAGACCCAGTACTTC. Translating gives CASSLSVSGQETQYF.

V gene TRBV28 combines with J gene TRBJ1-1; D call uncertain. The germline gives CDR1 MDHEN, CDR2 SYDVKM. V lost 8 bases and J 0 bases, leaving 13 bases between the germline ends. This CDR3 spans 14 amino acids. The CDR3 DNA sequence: TGTGCCAGCCTTTCAAATTCCCTGAACACTGAAGCTTTCTTT. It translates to CASLSNSLNTEAFF.

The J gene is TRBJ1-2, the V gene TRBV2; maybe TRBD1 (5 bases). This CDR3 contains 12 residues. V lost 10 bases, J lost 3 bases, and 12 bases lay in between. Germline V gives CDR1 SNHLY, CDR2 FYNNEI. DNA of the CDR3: TGTGCCACTGCGACAGTTGACTATGGCTACACCTTC. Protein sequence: CATATVDYGYTF.

Here the CDR3 reads CASREGQQSSYEQYF. The CDR3 nucleotides read TGTGCCAGCAGGGAGGGACAGCAGAGCTCCTACGAGCAGTACTTC. The rearrangement uses TRBV12-3 or TRBV12-4 and TRBJ2-5; D is possibly TRBD1 (7 bases). The end of the DNA is better explained by TRBJ2-7, so the J call may be wrong. This CDR3 comprises 15 residues.

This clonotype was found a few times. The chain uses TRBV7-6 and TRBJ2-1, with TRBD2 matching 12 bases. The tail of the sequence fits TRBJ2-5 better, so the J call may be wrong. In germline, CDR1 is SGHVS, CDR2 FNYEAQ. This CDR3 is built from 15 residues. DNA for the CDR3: TGTGCCAGCAGTCAACTTAGGACTAGCGGGGCGGCCCAGTACTTC. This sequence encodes CASSQLRTSGAAQYF.

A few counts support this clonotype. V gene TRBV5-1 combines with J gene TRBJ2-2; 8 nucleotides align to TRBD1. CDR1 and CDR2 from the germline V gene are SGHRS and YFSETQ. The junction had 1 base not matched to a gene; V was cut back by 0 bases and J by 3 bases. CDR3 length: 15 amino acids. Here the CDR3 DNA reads TGCGCCAGCAGCTTGGAACAGGGGGACACCGGGGAGCTGTTTTTT. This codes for CASSLEQGDTGELFF.

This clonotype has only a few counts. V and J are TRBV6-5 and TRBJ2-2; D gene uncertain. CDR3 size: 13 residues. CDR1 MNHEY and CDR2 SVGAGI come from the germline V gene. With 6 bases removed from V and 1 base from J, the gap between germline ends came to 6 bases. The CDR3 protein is CASSRQNTGELFF. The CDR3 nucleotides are TGTGCCAGCAGCCGACAGAACACCGGGGAGCTGTTTTTT.

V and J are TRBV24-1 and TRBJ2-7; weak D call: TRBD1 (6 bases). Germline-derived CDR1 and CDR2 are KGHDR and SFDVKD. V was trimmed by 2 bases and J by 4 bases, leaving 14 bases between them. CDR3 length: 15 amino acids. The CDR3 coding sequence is TGTGCCACCAGTGATTCACAGGGTATGGAGTACGAGCAGTACTTC. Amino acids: CATSDSQGMEYEQYF.

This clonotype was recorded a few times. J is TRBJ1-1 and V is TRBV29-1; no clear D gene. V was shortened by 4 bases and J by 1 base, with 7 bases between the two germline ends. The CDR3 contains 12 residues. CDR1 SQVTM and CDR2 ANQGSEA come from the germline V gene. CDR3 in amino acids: CSVVARNTEAFF. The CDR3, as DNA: TGCAGCGTTGTGGCTCGGAACACTGAAGCTTTCTTT.

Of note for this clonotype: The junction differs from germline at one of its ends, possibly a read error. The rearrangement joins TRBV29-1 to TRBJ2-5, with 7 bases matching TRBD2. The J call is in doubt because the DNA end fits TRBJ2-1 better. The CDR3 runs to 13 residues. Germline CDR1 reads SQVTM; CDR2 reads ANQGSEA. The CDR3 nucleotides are TGCAGCGTTGATCCTAGCGGAAACAACGAGCAGTTCTTC. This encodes CSVDPSGNNEQFF.

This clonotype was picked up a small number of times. This chain's CDR3 is CASTNPGLAGGGKTQYF. The DNA for the CDR3 is TGTGCCAGCACCAACCCTGGACTAGCGGGAGGCGGGAAGACCCAGTACTTC. V is TRBV6-1 and J is TRBJ2-1, with 14 bases aligning to TRBD2. The end of the DNA is better explained by TRBJ2-5, so the J call may be wrong. The germline V gene has CDR1 MNHNS and CDR2 SASEGT. The CDR3 contains 17 residues.